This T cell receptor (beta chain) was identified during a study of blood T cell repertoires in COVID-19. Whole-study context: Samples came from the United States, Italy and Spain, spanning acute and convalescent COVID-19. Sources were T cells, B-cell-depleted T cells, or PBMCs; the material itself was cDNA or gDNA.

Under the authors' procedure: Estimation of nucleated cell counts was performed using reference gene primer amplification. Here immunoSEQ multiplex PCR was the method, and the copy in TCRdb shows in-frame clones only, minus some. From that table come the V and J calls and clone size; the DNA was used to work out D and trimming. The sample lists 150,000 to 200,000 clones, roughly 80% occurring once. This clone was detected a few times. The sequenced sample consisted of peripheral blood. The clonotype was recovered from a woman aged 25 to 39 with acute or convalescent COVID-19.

The DNA of the CDR3 is TGTGCCAGTAGTTATCAAACAGGCCTTCCCTTTACTTTCTTT. This translates into CASSYQTGLPFTFF. The chain has TRBV19 and TRBJ1-1, with a tentative D call TRBD1 (5 bases). The length of the CDR3 is 14 residues. Per germline, CDR1 LNHDA and CDR2 SQIVND (reference sequence). Deletions cut 5 bases from V and 12 bases from J, with 22 bases between. Looking up the rest from reference TRBV19 and TRBJ1-1 gives the full variable domain: DGGITQSPKYLFRKEGQNVTLSCEQNLNHDAMYWYRQDPGQGLRLIYYSQIVNDFQKGDIAEGYSVSREKKESFPLTVTSAQKNPTAFYLCASSYQTGLPFTFFGQGTRLTVV.